Shown below are 29 T cell receptor beta chains from a single sample sequenced in a study of long-term antiretroviral therapy in people with HIV. The libraries were made with immunoSEQ v3.0 at survey level. Profiled with immunoSEQ multiplex PCR; TCRdb holds only in-frame clones, not every one. The sample has 25,000 to 35,000 clones; around four fifths are singletons. The starting material was unsorted PBMCs, obtained 2.9 years after starting antiretroviral therapy. Receptors were obtained from a man aged 50-60 years with HIV.

V is TRBV6-6 and J is TRBJ2-1; either TRBD1 or TRBD2 may fit D (5 bases each). The CDR3 is 14 amino acids. The V gene lost 6 bases and the J gene lost 2 bases, with 11 bases spanning the gap. Germline V lookup: CDR1 MNHNY, CDR2 SVGAGI (reference sequence). CDR3 coding DNA: TGTGCCAGCAGGCATGGGACCGCCTACAATGAGCAGTTCTTC. The encoded protein is CASRHGTAYNEQFF.

As regards this clone: The junction and the germline gene differ at one end; a read error may be behind it. The chain recombines TRBV28 with TRBJ1-3, with D tentatively TRBD1 (6 bases). Germline values: CDR1 MDHEN, CDR2 SYDVKM. CDR3 length: 13 residues. The CDR3 sequence: CACRGAVGNTIYF. Here the CDR3 DNA reads TGTGCCTGCAGGGGTGCGGTTGGAAACACCATATATTTT.

The chain uses TRBV5-1 and TRBJ1-4; the D is unclear. The CDR3 extends over 15 amino acids. CDR1 is SGHRS, CDR2 YFSETQ, per germline. V was clipped by 4 bases and J by 7 bases, with 17 bases between them. The CDR3 DNA reads as TGCGCCAGCAGCGTGGTGGCAGGAGGAGGTGAAAAACTGTTTTTT. It is translated as CASSVVAGGGEKLFF. The whole variable domain, filled in from reference TRBV5-1 and TRBJ1-4, reads KAGVTQTPRYLIKTRGQQVTLSCSPISGHRSVSWYQQTPGQGLQFLFEYFSETQRNKGNFPGRFSGRQFSNSRSEMNVSTLELGDSALYLCASSVVAGGGEKLFFGSGTQLSVL.

The genes are TRBV6-5 and TRBJ2-2; D remains unclear. Deletions cut 2 bases from V and 8 bases from J, with 6 bases between. CDR3 length: 12 residues. CDR1 and CDR2 (germline): MNHEY, SVGAGI. The chain's CDR3 is CASSYPRGELFF. The CDR3 nucleotides read TGTGCCAGCAGTTACCCGAGGGGGGAGCTGTTTTTT.

This clone appeared a single time. The gene calls are TRBV4-2 and TRBJ1-2; D is unresolved. The CDR3 runs 13 residues. CDR1 LGHNA and CDR2 YNFKEQ come from the germline V gene. V was clipped by 1 base and J by 2 bases, with 5 bases between them. Here the CDR3 reads CASSQATNYGYTF. As DNA, the CDR3 is TGTGCCAGCAGCCAAGCCACGAACTATGGCTACACCTTC.

The chain recombines TRBV9 with TRBJ1-1; perhaps TRBD1 as D (6 bases). CDR3 length equals 14 residues. V gave up 3 bases and J gave up 5 bases, with 14 bases separating them. The V gene's germline CDR1 is SGDLS and CDR2 YYNGEE. CDR3 region: CASSAEGGWTEAFF. CDR3 bases: TGTGCCAGCAGCGCCGAGGGGGGCTGGACTGAAGCTTTCTTT.

CDR3 loop: CASSAGVDQPQHF. The CDR3 DNA sequence: TGTGCCAGCAGCGCGGGGGTGGATCAGCCCCAGCATTTT. V gene TRBV7-9 combines with J gene TRBJ1-5, with a weak D call TRBD1 (5 bases). The germline gives CDR1 SEHNR, CDR2 FQNEAQ (reference sequence). V was pared by 5 bases and J by 5 bases, with 10 bases between. This CDR3 is 13 amino acids long.

This chain uses TRBV5-4 with TRBJ2-5; a weak D match, TRBD2 (7 bases). V was cut by 1 base and J by 3 bases, with 13 bases left in between. Germline loops: CDR1 SGHNT, CDR2 YYREEE (reference sequence). The CDR3 is made up of 15 amino acids. CDR3 nucleotide sequence: TGTGCCAGCAGCTTGCGCGGGGGCGGGGAAGAGACCCAGTACTTC. Residues: CASSLRGGGEETQYF.

The chain carries TRBV18 and TRBJ1-1; a weak D match, TRBD1 (5 bases). Germline V gene lookup returns CDR1 KGHSH and CDR2 LQKENI. CDR3 length equals 15 residues. V was shortened by 3 bases and J by 4 bases, with 15 bases between the two germline ends. The DNA of the CDR3 is TGTGCCAGCTCACCCCTCCAGGGAAAGGGCACTGAAGCTTTCTTT. It codes for CASSPLQGKGTEAFF.

V is TRBV28 and J is TRBJ1-1; no clear D gene. This CDR3 is built from 16 residues. The germline gives CDR1 MDHEN, CDR2 SYDVKM. V was cut by 4 bases and J by 0 bases, with 15 bases left in between. CDR3 DNA: TGTGCCAGCAGTTCCCTAGGACGTTCCATGAACACTGAAGCTTTCTTT. This encodes CASSSLGRSMNTEAFF.

This chain connects TRBV6-5 to TRBJ2-2; D not certain. This CDR3 contains 12 residues. Between the trimmed V and J ends, which lost 0 bases and 7 bases, there was a span of 3 bases. In germline, CDR1 is MNHEY, CDR2 SVGAGI. CDR3 amino acids: CASSYSGGELFF. CDR3 coding DNA: TGTGCCAGCAGTTACTCAGGCGGGGAGCTGTTTTTT.

J is TRBJ2-1 and V is TRBV5-4; maybe TRBD2 (6 bases). Germline CDR1 and CDR2: SGHNT and YYREEE (reference sequence). CDR3 size: 16 residues. The germline V and J ends were trimmed by 6 bases and 2 bases, with 18 bases remaining between them. The CDR3 DNA is TGTGCCAGCACCTCCGGAGGGGCTAGTACCTACAATGAGCAGTTCTTC. Residues: CASTSGGASTYNEQFF.

This chain uses TRBV4-1 with TRBJ1-1, with 7 positions matching TRBD1. Germline CDR1 is MGHRA and CDR2 is YSYEKL. The trim removed 4 bases at V and 1 base at J, leaving 15 bases unmatched. The CDR3 has 18 amino acids. CDR3 loop: CASSPVRGTVRKNTEAFF. The CDR3 DNA sequence: TGCGCCAGCAGCCCCGTTAGGGGGACAGTGCGAAAGAACACTGAAGCTTTCTTT.

The chain has TRBV11-2 and TRBJ1-1; TRBD1 is a possible D gene (6 bases). V lost 2 bases, J lost 2 bases, and 15 bases lay in between. Germline lookup yields CDR1 SGHAT and CDR2 FQNNGV. The CDR3 is 16 residues long. The CDR3: CASSLRRQGINTEAFF. The DNA of the CDR3 is TGTGCCAGCAGCTTAAGGCGGCAGGGGATTAACACTGAAGCTTTCTTT.

In DNA form, the CDR3 reads TGCGCCAGCAGCTCGGACAGGGAGGTCACTGAAGCTTTCTTT. Translating it yields CASSSDREVTEAFF. V and J are TRBV5-1 and TRBJ1-1, with TRBD1 matching 8 bases. The CDR3 length is 14 residues. Per germline, CDR1 SGHRS and CDR2 YFSETQ. V shed 3 bases, J shed 4 bases, and the junction held 5 bases outside the gene matches.

The V call is TRBV7-3, the J call TRBJ2-2; D remains ambiguous. Trimming stripped 3 bases from V and 4 bases from J, with 6 bases between. CDR1 is SGHTA and CDR2 is FQGTGA in the germline V gene. The CDR3 contains 13 residues. In nucleotides, the CDR3 is TGTGCCAGCAGCTTCTCAAGCACCGGGGAGCTGTTTTTT. It encodes CASSFSSTGELFF.

V gene TRBV5-5 combines with J gene TRBJ2-6; 7 bases map to TRBD1. With 7 bases clipped from V and 3 bases from J, the junction kept 10 bases outside the gene matches. The CDR3 is 16 residues long. CDR1 is SGHKS, CDR2 YYEKEE, per germline (reference sequence). CDR3 nucleotide sequence: TGTGCCAGCGGGTTGACAGGGTCGGGTGGGGCCAACGTCCTGACTTTC. Protein: CASGLTGSGGANVLTF.

The chain recombines TRBV7-8 with TRBJ2-7; a possible D gene is TRBD2 (6 bases). The CDR3 is 13 amino acids. The germline V gene has CDR1 SGHVS and CDR2 FQNEAQ. V was shortened by 5 bases and J by 3 bases, with 11 bases between the two germline ends. Here the CDR3 DNA reads TGTGCCAGCAGCGACGGGACTGACTACGAGCAGTACTTC. This gives the protein CASSDGTDYEQYF.

The CDR3 reads CASSTRDGGGNIQYF. DNA for the CDR3: TGTGCCAGCAGCACAAGGGACGGGGGGGGAAACATTCAGTACTTC. The chain couples TRBV7-2 to TRBJ2-4; 8 bases are a match to TRBD2. V gave up 5 bases and J gave up 6 bases; unmatched junction bases: 9. The CDR3 has 15 amino acids. Germline V lookup: CDR1 SGHTA, CDR2 FQGNSA.

The chain is built from TRBV7-2 and TRBJ1-1, with D perhaps TRBD1 (5 bases). The CDR3 covers 13 residues. The V gene's germline CDR1 is SGHTA and CDR2 FQGNSA. V was clipped by 1 base and J by 6 bases, with 9 bases between them. CDR3 DNA: TGTGCCAGCAGCTTAGGCAGGGCGGCTGAAGCTTTCTTT. Translated: CASSLGRAAEAFF.

The CDR3: CASSLDSGGLSTDTQYF. The CDR3 bases are TGTGCCAGCAGCTTAGATTCCGGGGGCTTAAGCACAGATACGCAGTATTTT. The V gene is TRBV7-9, the J gene TRBJ2-3, with D perhaps matching TRBD1 or TRBD2 (6 bases each). Trimming removed 1 base from V and 0 bases from J, with 14 bases in between. Germline V gives CDR1 SEHNR, CDR2 FQNEAQ (reference sequence). The CDR3 totals 17 residues.

This clone was counted a few times. The chain employs TRBV10-3 and TRBJ2-7, with a tentative D call TRBD2 (5 bases). Trimming shortened V by 2 bases and J by 5 bases, and 19 bases separated the two germline ends. Per germline, CDR1 ENHRY and CDR2 SYGVKD. CDR3 length: 16 residues. CDR3: CAISEEDQPAGDEQYF. The CDR3 bases are TGTGCCATCAGTGAGGAGGACCAACCCGCCGGGGACGAGCAGTACTTC.

The chain is built from TRBV11-2 and TRBJ1-1; 8 bases fit TRBD1. CDR3 length: 16 residues. J was trimmed by 1 base and V by 5 bases; bases with no gene match: 9. Germline CDR1 SGHAT, CDR2 FQNNGV. The CDR3 is CASSLRQGFTNTEAFF. Here the CDR3 DNA reads TGTGCCAGCAGCCTCCGACAGGGGTTTACGAACACTGAAGCTTTCTTT.

The V call is TRBV29-1, the J call TRBJ2-5; 12 positions agree with TRBD2. The CDR3 spans 17 residues. The V segment lost 4 bases and the J segment 4 bases; nucleotides outside the gene matches: 13. The germline V gene encodes CDR1 SQVTM and CDR2 ANQGSEA. The CDR3 loop is CSVGGRTSGESVETQYF. In DNA, the CDR3 is TGCAGCGTTGGGGGGCGGACTAGCGGGGAGAGTGTAGAGACCCAGTACTTC.

This clone came up a few times. The chain couples TRBV28 to TRBJ1-5; D uncertain. Germline CDR1 and CDR2: MDHEN and SYDVKM. Trimming stripped 4 bases from V and 0 bases from J, with 13 bases between. The CDR3 has 16 amino acids. CDR3 bases: TGTGCCAGCAGTTCAGGAGGGCCGGGTAGCAATCAGCCCCAGCATTTT. It encodes CASSSGGPGSNQPQHF.

The rearrangement joins TRBV30 to TRBJ2-7, with D possibly being TRBD1 (6 bases). V lost 3 bases to trimming and J lost 0 bases, with 15 bases between them. This CDR3 has 15 amino acids. Germline-derived CDR1 and CDR2 are GTSNPN and SVGIG (reference sequence). The CDR3 here is CAWSMGQGSSYEQYF. The CDR3 coding sequence is TGTGCCTGGAGCATGGGGCAGGGGAGCTCCTACGAGCAGTACTTC.

The gene calls are TRBV19 and TRBJ1-5; 8 nucleotides match TRBD1. The CDR3 is made up of 16 amino acids. J lost 4 bases, V lost 3 bases, and 8 bases had no gene match. The germline V gene has CDR1 LNHDA and CDR2 SQIVND (reference sequence). The CDR3 DNA reads TGTGCCAGTAGTATCCCCGACAGGGGAAGAAATCAGCCCCAGCATTTT. It encodes CASSIPDRGRNQPQHF. Variable domain in full (rest from reference TRBV19 and TRBJ1-5): DGGITQSPKYLFRKEGQNVTLSCEQNLNHDAMYWYRQDPGQGLRLIYYSQIVNDFQKGDIAEGYSVSREKKESFPLTVTSAQKNPTAFYLCASSIPDRGRNQPQHFGDGTRLSIL.

This chain connects TRBV5-6 to TRBJ2-2; 11 nucleotides line up with TRBD1. The CDR3 has 15 residues. From germline, CDR1 is SGHDT and CDR2 YYEEEE. V gave up 1 base and J gave up 6 bases; unmatched junction bases: 2. CDR3 amino acids: CASSLLGQGAGELFF. Written as DNA, the CDR3 is TGTGCCAGCAGCTTGTTGGGACAGGGGGCCGGGGAGCTGTTTTTT. Full variable domain (remainder filled in from reference TRBV5-6 and TRBJ2-2): DAGVTQSPTHLIKTRGQQVTLRCSPKSGHDTVSWYQQALGQGPQFIFQYYEEEERQRGNFPDRFSGHQFPNYSSELNVNALLLGDSALYLCASSLLGQGAGELFFGEGSRLTVL.

The V call is TRBV2, the J call TRBJ1-1; D uncertain. V was pared by 4 bases and J by 0 bases, with 6 bases between. Per the germline V gene, CDR1 is SNHLY and CDR2 is FYNNEI. This CDR3 comprises 13 residues. CDR3 bases: TGTGCCAGCAGTGGACGCCTGAACACTGAAGCTTTCTTT. Its protein is CASSGRLNTEAFF.